The sequence of this T cell receptor (beta chain) was determined in a study of cytomegalovirus exposure and HLA in healthy donors (dated by TCRdb to about 2017). About the investigation overall: An earlier analysis of more than 550 of the donors reported around 280 Gb of sequence data and 95 million to 140 million unique TCR beta sequences obtained from 180 million or so T cells. The later analysis used no new phenotypic data to find candidate immune exposures, relying instead on TCR beta sequences and their occurrence across donors. Five DR-DQ haplotypes were treated as single units for association and clustering because of strong linkage in the cohort. A later analysis re-analyzed previously published TCR beta repertoires from roughly 630 donors and added high-resolution HLA genotyping to study TCR occurrence patterns. The study aimed to test whether cataloging public T cell receptors could reveal signatures of past pathogen exposure. The study profiled the T cell repertoires of fewer than 850 subjects by immunosequencing and related them to cytomegalovirus serostatus. Alongside the repertoire data, information on donor age, sex, ethnicity and CMV serostatus was compiled. Typing coverage varied by locus: 629-630 donors for A, B, C, DRB1 and DQB1; roughly 510 for DQA1; over 600 for DPA1; more than 450 for DPB1. A later genetic analysis took genome-wide SNP genotypes for about 55% of the roughly 700 donors and used that subset as a discovery cohort. High-throughput TCR immunosequencing, statistical association of individual TCRs with disease status, and machine learning were combined to predict cytomegalovirus infection status. On average, about 240,000 unique TCR beta nucleotide sequences were sequenced per donor among a few hundred genotyped donors of the cohort, with around 19% of those sequences being non-productive. HLA typing covered class I and class II loci at four-digit resolution. In an earlier analysis of roughly 540 of the donors, high-throughput TCR beta sequencing was used to judge whether each TCR beta V gene segment behaved as functional or pseudogenic. Of the approximately 400 genotyped donors, approximately 80% fell in the genetic ancestry cluster associated with self-reported Caucasian donors. Approximately 310 gigabases of sequencing data and 80 million or so unique TCR sequences were included in an early release covering 500 to 750 HLA-typed donors. Besides the first cohort of approximately 710 subjects, a separate validation cohort made up of around 120 different subjects was used. All discovery cohort repertoires had been generated on a single sequencing platform. The paper as a whole reports these results and caveats: In vitro tests confirmed that a few of the cytomegalovirus-associated TCR beta chains recognize cytomegalovirus antigens. An association between a missense DCLRE1C variant and V-gene and J-gene trimming of TCR beta chains was found in a later genetic analysis and replicated in an independent cohort. When HLA alleles, especially DR and DQ, strongly co-occurred, TCR associations were difficult to assign to individual alleles. In an earlier analysis of 587 of the donors, most TCR beta V segments appeared in productive rearrangements about 87% or about 30% of the time, broadly matching IMGT annotations. Approximately 16 rarely observed V segments, including chromosome 9 orphons, were excluded from the earlier analysis of several hundred of the donors because counts were too low. A further reported finding was that TCR beta sequences accurately predicted the HLA-A and HLA-B alleles for most subjects in the first cohort. The study listed 150 to 200 TCR beta chains as associated with cytomegalovirus. The presence/absence analyses assumed that sequencing depth was roughly uniform across donors, and that assumption may not be true. For the cohort, immune exposure information was limited to CMV serostatus. A group of highly shared sequence variants was considered likely to be a technical artifact of the sequencing pipeline. In a later analysis, most CMV-associated TCR beta chains were found to appear HLA-restricted, with HLA associations seemingly driven largely by CMV exposure. Specific HLA alleles were associated with 15,000 to 20,000 TCR beta sequences at a false discovery rate of 0.05 in a later analysis. The authors suggested that the approach could potentially be generalized to other disease states and immunological phenotypes. The classifier was reported to diagnose cytomegalovirus status with high specificity and sensitivity in both the original and validation cohorts. A later analysis reported that several top co-occurrence clusters appeared linked to parvovirus B19, influenza, CMV and Epstein-Barr virus. In a later analysis, the rate of TCR association differed among HLA loci, with DRB1 alleles having the most associated TCRs and HLA-C alleles having the fewest. Most TCR sequences were seen in very few donors, while some public TCRs were found in many individuals. HLA typing was unavailable for some donors at each locus, so association tests used only the typed subset. Because the 87-base-pair reads could not distinguish some IMGT-functional V segments, including TRBV6-2 and TRBV6-3, those segments were excluded. According to a later genetic analysis, donors in an Asian-associated ancestry cluster had fewer N-insertions in productive TCRs than the approximately 670-donor mean. Correlated functional status among segregating V segments might reflect linkage disequilibrium, but an unknown experimental factor could not be ruled out. The cohort was sequenced for TCR beta chains only, and without alpha or paired-chain data the features that could be detected were limited. In a later analysis, HLA-associated TCR beta chains showed more clonal expansion and lower generation probabilities than non-associated chains that were equally common.

Regarding this clone: What this receptor recognizes is not known. Base qualities are not provided; no much larger clone lies one nucleotide away.

The cohort comprised several hundred healthy bone marrow donors. At the time of sampling, every cohort member was nominally healthy, though immune exposures that went unrecorded were likely present. The donor tested CMV seropositive, placing the donor among the 310 or so seropositive members of the cohort. A peripheral blood sample was collected from each donor, and TCR beta sequencing was performed on peripheral blood mononuclear cells. Genomic DNA was extracted from the blood cell samples with the Qiagen DNeasy Blood Extraction Kit. Libraries came from the immunoSEQ multiplex PCR assay. For the multiplex PCR, a mixture combining 60 forward primers for TCR Vbeta segments and 13 reverse primers for TCR Jbeta segments was used. A multiplex PCR assay on genomic DNA amplified the CDR3 region of rearranged TCR beta genes. On the Illumina HiSeq System, the amplified TCR beta libraries were sequenced as 87-base-pair reads. Concerning the study's data processing: A later analysis counted tens of millions of unique TCR beta chains across the 550 to 750 repertoires, and 9 million to 14 million of these chains were shared by at least two donors. Raw reads were error-corrected and collapsed into unique sequences by a nearest-neighbor algorithm in which closely related sequences were merged to remove PCR and sequencing errors. To assign V, D and J gene segments, CDR3 sequences were aligned to IMGT reference sequences. For a sequence to be retained, a match of at least six nucleotides to both a V gene segment and a J gene segment was required. A rearrangement counted as productive if the CDR3 had no stop codons and remained in frame with V and J, and every other rearrangement counted as non-productive. Following IMGT convention, CDR3 was defined as the stretch from the second conserved V-encoded cysteine to the conserved J-encoded phenylalanine. The earlier analysis of about 640 of the donors excluded any sequence lacking an unambiguous match to a single V gene segment. In an earlier analysis of around 600 of the donors, V segments were called functional above 56.7% productive rearrangements and were called segregating when the between-donor standard deviation exceeded 5%. A statistical classification framework was built to diagnose cytomegalovirus status from the catalog of TCR beta chain sequences. In a later analysis, TCR nucleotide sequences were compared against IMGT/GENE-DB human TR gene sequences so that V and J genes could be assigned. A later analysis assigned CDR3 sequences and most-parsimonious VDJ recombination scenarios with the TCRdist pipeline. In a later analysis, each TCR beta chain was defined by its CDR3 amino acid sequence together with its V-gene family, and reads lacking a unique V-gene family were excluded. To address suspected cross-contamination and a sequencing artifact, a later analysis removed a few hundred highly shared, low-generation-probability nucleotide sequences. In a later analysis, a clonal expansion index for each public chain was calculated from normalized within-repertoire ranks of inferred template counts. In a later analysis, generation probabilities were computed using a VDJ recombination model fitted to out-of-frame rearrangements, and the results were checked against IGoR. In a later analysis, TCR-TCR, TCR-HLA and TCR-CMV co-occurrence was scored with hypergeometric tests, and a repertoire-size bias correction was applied to TCR pairs. In a later analysis, false discovery rates were estimated by permuting HLA or CMV assignments 20 times. In a later analysis, co-occurring TCRs were grouped with DBSCAN, and TCRdist sequence similarity was added when clustering was performed within HLA-allele-positive subsets. Co-occurrence clustering excluded repertoires with fewer than 30,000 or more than 120,000 public chains, plus five with anomalous nucleotide sharing. The clones in this table, taken by TCRdb from immuneACCESS, are in-frame only. Not every clone is retained; where verified, under half of the shortfall comes from an unresolved V gene, and the cause of the rest is unknown. V, J and clone size are taken as reported in that table, and D and trimming were inferred from the DNA itself. For this sample the table gives around 150,000 clones, of which over 80% were detected only once. The ten largest clones capture around 1.5% of the sample.

CDR1 MNHEY and CDR2 SMNVEV are derived from the germline V gene (reference sequence). From cysteine to phenylalanine, the CDR3 is 16 amino acids long. Only CDR3 DNA remains: 48 bases, in frame from the first base. Trimming takes 5 bases off V and 4 bases off J; junction bases not matched to a gene: 12. The chain was built from TRBV27 and TRBJ2-7; the central 9 bases match TRBD2. The sequenced material came from PBMCs. The TCR was taken from a girl aged 10 to 17 in good health and CMV-seropositive. The nucleotide sequence reads as follows: TGTGCCAGCAGTCCAAGACTAGCGGTTAGCTCATACGAGCAGTACTTC. Its protein is CASSPRLAVSSYEQYF.